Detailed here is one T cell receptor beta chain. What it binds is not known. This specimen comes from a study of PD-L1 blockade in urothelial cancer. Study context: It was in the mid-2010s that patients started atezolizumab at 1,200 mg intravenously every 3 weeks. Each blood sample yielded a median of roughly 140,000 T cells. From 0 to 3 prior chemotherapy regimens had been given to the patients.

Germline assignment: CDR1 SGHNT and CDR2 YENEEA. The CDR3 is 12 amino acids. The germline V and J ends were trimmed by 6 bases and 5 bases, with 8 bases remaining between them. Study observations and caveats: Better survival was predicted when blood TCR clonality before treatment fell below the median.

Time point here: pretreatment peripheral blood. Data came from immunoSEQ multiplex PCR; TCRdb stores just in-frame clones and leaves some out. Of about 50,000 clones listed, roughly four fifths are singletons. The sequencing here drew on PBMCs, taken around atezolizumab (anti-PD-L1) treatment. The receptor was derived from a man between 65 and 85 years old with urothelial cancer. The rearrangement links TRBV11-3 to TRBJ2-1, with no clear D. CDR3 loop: CASRAFNNEQFF. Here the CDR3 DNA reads TGTGCCAGCAGAGCCTTCAACAATGAGCAGTTCTTC.